These 23 T cell receptor beta chains share one sample of origin, sequenced in a study of blood T cell repertoires in COVID-19. TCRdb keeps only in-frame clones here, not all; method: immunoSEQ multiplex PCR. The sample has about 140,000 clones, around 87% seen once. Sequencing input: peripheral blood. These receptors all come from a woman aged 60-75 years with active COVID-19.

CDR3 nucleotide sequence: TGTGCCAGCAGCTCATACCAGTACCAAGAGACCCAGTACTTC. It specifies CASSSYQYQETQYF. V and J are TRBV3-1 (or the pseudogene TRBV3-2) and TRBJ2-5; D is unclear. Germline CDR1 reads LGHDT; CDR2 reads YNNKEL (reference sequence). The CDR3 runs 14 residues. Trimming removed 5 bases from V and 0 bases from J, with 10 bases in between.

V usage is TRBV29-1 and J usage is TRBJ2-7; the match to TRBD2 covers 14 bases. Germline V CDR1 and CDR2: SQVTM, ANQGSEA. Losses at the gene ends were 8 bases for V and 9 bases for J; bases not matched to a gene: 6. This CDR3 spans 12 amino acids. As DNA, the CDR3 is TGCAGCACGGGACTAGCGGGAGAGGGGCAGTACTTC. Translating it yields CSTGLAGEGQYF.

CDR3 bases: TGCGCCAGCTCCCCGGTTTCTAGCGGTTCCTACGAGCAGTACTTC. Its translation is CASSPVSSGSYEQYF. This sequence joins TRBV5-1 and TRBJ2-7; 7 bases agree with TRBD2. Germline V gene lookup returns CDR1 SGHRS and CDR2 YFSETQ. Unmatched junction bases numbered 11, after V lost 7 bases and J lost 1 base. The length of the CDR3 is 15 residues. Supplemented by reference TRBV5-1 and TRBJ2-7, the full variable domain reads KAGVTQTPRYLIKTRGQQVTLSCSPISGHRSVSWYQQTPGQGLQFLFEYFSETQRNKGNFPGRFSGRQFSNSRSEMNVSTLELGDSALYLCASSPVSSGSYEQYFGPGTRLTVT.

The chain couples TRBV7-9 to TRBJ2-7; 9 bases agree with TRBD2. The germline CDR1 and CDR2 sequences are SEHNR and FQNEAQ (reference sequence). V trimming: 5 bases; J trimming: 0 bases; junction bases outside the gene matches: 8. CDR3 size: 16 residues. CDR3 sequence reads: CASSDRLAGSSYEQYF. The CDR3 DNA is TGTGCCAGCAGCGACCGGCTAGCGGGGAGCTCCTACGAGCAGTACTTC.

J is TRBJ1-1 and V is TRBV4-3; 7 bases map to TRBD1. After removal of 1 base from V and 4 bases from J, the junction contained 6 bases not matched to a gene. The CDR3 length is 15 residues. CDR1 and CDR2 (germline): LGHNA, YSLEER. The CDR3 DNA sequence: TGCGCCAGCAGCCAAGGTGAAGCAGGGGGCACTGAAGCTTTCTTT. Residues: CASSQGEAGGTEAFF.

This rearrangement joins TRBV28 to TRBJ2-3, with TRBD2 matching 9 bases. The CDR3 has 20 residues. Germline V lookup: CDR1 MDHEN, CDR2 SYDVKM. V lost 4 bases, J lost 2 bases, and 19 bases stayed unmatched. The CDR3 spells CASSWPASGRQLKVTDTQYF. The CDR3 coding sequence is TGTGCCAGCAGTTGGCCGGCCAGCGGGAGGCAACTCAAGGTCACAGATACGCAGTATTTT.

V and J are TRBV6-6 and TRBJ2-7; the D gene is possibly TRBD1 (7 bases). Germline V gives CDR1 MNHNY, CDR2 SVGAGI (reference sequence). The CDR3 covers 15 residues. The germline V and J ends were trimmed by 2 bases and 4 bases, with 15 bases remaining between them. The DNA of the CDR3 is TGTGCCAGCAGTTACGGAGGGGGCCCCCCTTACGAGCAGTACTTC. Translation: CASSYGGGPPYEQYF.

The rearrangement links TRBV10-1 to TRBJ1-1, with D possibly matching TRBD1 (5 bases). Germline V lookup: CDR1 WNHNN, CDR2 SYGVQD (reference sequence). CDR3 size: 13 residues. Trimming left V 5 bases short and J 10 bases short, with 17 bases between. The DNA for the CDR3 is TGCGCCAGCAGTCCGTTTCCCCGGGGGGGAGCTTTCTTT. This sequence encodes CASSPFPRGGAFF.

The rearrangement joins TRBV6-2 or TRBV6-3 to TRBJ2-4; unclear D gene. This CDR3 spans 15 amino acids. V lost 2 bases and J 5 bases, leaving 13 bases between the germline ends. CDR1 is MNHEY, CDR2 SVGEGT, per germline. The CDR3 DNA reads TGTGCCAGCAGTTACGAGGCCATGAGGCAAAACATTCAGTACTTC. It is translated as CASSYEAMRQNIQYF.

The V and J genes are TRBV12-3 or TRBV12-4 and TRBJ1-2; 7 bases fit TRBD1. The CDR3 consists of 13 residues. Trimming removed 2 bases from V and 7 bases from J; junction bases left unmatched: 4. CDR3 sequence (DNA): TGTGCCAGCAGTTTAAGGTCAGGGGGTGGCTACACCTTC. As protein: CASSLRSGGGYTF.

This chain's CDR3 is CASSPRDRAGNTEAFF. The CDR3 DNA follows: TGTGCCAGCAGCCCCCGTGACAGGGCGGGGAACACTGAAGCTTTCTTT. The chain employs TRBV7-2 and TRBJ1-1, with 7 bases lining up with TRBD1. Germline CDR1 is SGHTA and CDR2 is FQGNSA. Trimming took 5 bases from V and 1 from J; bases not matched to a gene: 10. This CDR3 has 16 residues. Variable domain in full (rest from reference TRBV7-2 and TRBJ1-1): GAGVSQSPSNKVTEKGKDVELRCDPISGHTALYWYRQSLGQGLEFLIYFQGNSAPDKSGLPSDRFSAERTGGSVSTLTIQRTQQEDSAVYLCASSPRDRAGNTEAFFGQGTRLTVV.

The rearrangement links TRBV9 to TRBJ2-3; a weak D match, TRBD1 (6 bases). This CDR3 has 17 residues. V lost 1 base to trimming and J lost 1 base, with 16 bases between them. The germline gives CDR1 SGDLS, CDR2 YYNGEE. CDR3 sequence (DNA): TGTGCCAGCAGCGTAACGGCCAGGGGAGCGCGCACAGATACGCAGTATTTT. It yields the protein CASSVTARGARTDTQYF.

The sample holds a few counts of this clone. This chain connects TRBV28 to TRBJ1-1; 9 bases are shared with TRBD1. The germline gives CDR1 MDHEN, CDR2 SYDVKM. The length of the CDR3 is 18 residues. V dropped 4 bases and J dropped 0; count of bases not matched to a gene: 12. CDR3: CASSSPRQGVLLNTEAFF. The DNA of the CDR3 is TGTGCCAGCAGTTCACCCCGACAGGGGGTATTGCTGAACACTGAAGCTTTCTTT.

V gene TRBV19 combines with J gene TRBJ1-5, with D hard to call. Trimming pared 6 bases from V and 3 bases from J, leaving 9 bases between. Germline lookup yields CDR1 LNHDA and CDR2 SQIVND (reference sequence). CDR3 length equals 13 residues. CDR3 nucleotide sequence: TGTGCCAGTAGCCCCCAGGACAATCAGCCCCAGCATTTT. Protein product: CASSPQDNQPQHF.

This clone showed up just once. The V and J genes are TRBV7-9 and TRBJ2-5; possible D gene TRBD1, 6 bases. V was trimmed by 5 bases and J by 2 bases, leaving 21 bases between them. In germline, CDR1 is SEHNR, CDR2 FQNEAQ (reference sequence). The CDR3 spans 17 residues. This CDR3 reads CASSTLLGQGRQETQYF. As DNA, the CDR3 is TGTGCCAGCAGCACACTCCTTGGCCAGGGGCGTCAAGAGACCCAGTACTTC.

V usage is TRBV15 and J usage is TRBJ1-4; TRBD1 might be the D (6 bases). Germline V gene lookup returns CDR1 LNHNV and CDR2 YYDKDF (reference sequence). Trimming removed 5 bases from V and 4 bases from J, with 14 bases in between. The CDR3 loop spans 15 amino acids. CDR3: CATSGTGTRNEKLFF. DNA of the CDR3: TGTGCCACCAGCGGAACCGGGACACGTAATGAAAAACTGTTTTTT.

The chain carries TRBV18 and TRBJ2-7, with TRBD1 matching over 7 bases. The J segment lost 6 bases and the V segment lost 1 base, leaving 6 bases of the junction unmatched. Looked up from germline, CDR1 is KGHSH and CDR2 is LQKENI. The CDR3 totals 14 residues. The CDR3, as DNA: TGTGCCAGCTCACCACAGGGGGCGCAAGGCGAGCAGTACTTC. Amino acids: CASSPQGAQGEQYF.

About this clone: This same CDR3 is encoded by further DNA sequences in the sample. The chain joins TRBV30 to TRBJ1-5, with D uncertain. This CDR3 contains 13 residues. In germline, CDR1 is GTSNPN, CDR2 SVGIG (reference sequence). Trimming cost V 0 bases and J 4 bases, with 7 bases left between them. The CDR3 DNA sequence: TGTGCCTGGAGTGTACGGGAAAATCAGCCCCAGCATTTT. Its protein is CAWSVRENQPQHF.

This chain connects TRBV9 to TRBJ2-5; TRBD1 is a possible D gene (6 bases). CDR1 SGDLS and CDR2 YYNGEE come from the germline V gene. Deletions cut 0 bases from V and 5 bases from J, with 14 bases between. The CDR3 has 15 amino acids. The CDR3 region has the DNA TGTGCCAGCAGCGTAGTGGGCAGGGGATGGGAGACCCAGTACTTC. Its translation is CASSVVGRGWETQYF.

This CDR3 reads CKKGDTDTQYF. CDR3 nucleotide sequence: TGTAAAAAAGGGGACACAGATACGCAGTATTTT. The rearrangement uses TRBV21-1 and TRBJ2-3; the table names TRBD1, a call not compared with the DNA. TRBV21-1 is classified as a pseudogene. The CDR3 contains 11 residues.

This sequence joins TRBV5-1 and TRBJ2-1; possible D gene TRBD2, 6 bases. CDR3 length: 14 residues. V shed 0 bases and J shed 5 bases, with 9 bases lying between them. Germline V gene lookup returns CDR1 SGHRS and CDR2 YFSETQ. In DNA form, the CDR3 reads TGCGCCAGCAGCTTGGGGGACTCTAACAATGAGCAGTTCTTC. Its translation: CASSLGDSNNEQFF.

The chain uses TRBV7-9 and TRBJ2-7; 8 bases are a match to TRBD1. With V trimmed by 5 bases and J by 1 base, 4 bases remained unmatched. Per germline, CDR1 SEHNR and CDR2 FQNEAQ (reference sequence). This CDR3 region has 14 residues. Here the CDR3 DNA reads TGTGCCAGCAGCCGACAGGGGAATTCCTACGAGCAGTACTTC. Its translation: CASSRQGNSYEQYF.

This sequence joins TRBV6-2 or TRBV6-3 and TRBJ2-7, with TRBD1 matching over 10 bases. Germline V gives CDR1 MNHEY, CDR2 SVGEGT. The CDR3 covers 17 residues. Trimming removed 1 base from V and 6 bases from J; junction bases left unmatched: 12. CDR3 bases: TGTGCCAGCAGTTACTACCGGGACAGGGGCCTTGATCCCGAGCAGTACTTC. Translation: CASSYYRDRGLDPEQYF.